Presented here are 30 T cell receptor beta chains from one specimen sequenced in a study of T cells in Graves' hyperthyroidism and ophthalmopathy. From RNA transcripts, TCR beta CDR3 regions were amplified. When the TCR CDR3 underwent first-round RT-PCR, the HTBI primer set was used. MiXCR was run by TCRdb on the multiplex PCR reads, yielding one entry per CDR3 protein. The top ten hold 20% to 25% of the sample, which has about 350,000 distinct CDR3 sequences, roughly 14% seen once. Sequencing input: blood. The origin of the receptors is a woman in her twenties or thirties with Graves' hyperthyroidism.

This clonotype was seen more than once but under ten times. This chain links TRBV12-3 or TRBV12-4 with TRBJ1-2; 9 positions agree with TRBD1. V dropped 9 bases and J dropped 6; count of bases not matched to a gene: 11. The CDR3 is made up of 14 amino acids. CDR3 coding DNA: TGTGCCAGTTCCGGACAGGGGAGCCCCCATGGCTACACCTTC. Residues: CASSGQGSPHGYTF.

This clonotype was found many times. The chain employs TRBV2 and TRBJ2-7, with TRBD1 matching over 9 bases. Germline V gene data show CDR1 as SNHLY and CDR2 as FYNNEI. There are 15 residues in the CDR3. Losses at the gene ends were 8 bases for V and 5 bases for J; bases not matched to a gene: 13. The CDR3 region has the DNA TGTGCCAGCTCGTACGCCGGGACAGGGAAGAACGAGCAGTACTTC. This encodes CASSYAGTGKNEQYF.

This clonotype has ten or more counts. The rearrangement links TRBV28 to TRBJ2-5; either TRBD1 or TRBD2 may supply D (5 bases each). CDR1 is MDHEN and CDR2 is SYDVKM in the germline V gene. The CDR3 extends over 13 amino acids. Trimming took off 3 bases at V and 5 bases at J, with 10 bases between the two ends. CDR3 residues: CASSLGPSETQYF. The CDR3 DNA is TGTGCCAGCAGTTTGGGACCCAGCGAGACCCAGTACTTC.

This clonotype was counted many times. V and J are TRBV7-9 and TRBJ1-2, with a possible D match to TRBD1 (6 bases). V dropped 5 bases and J dropped 4 bases, with 20 bases sitting between them. From germline, CDR1 is SEHNR and CDR2 FQNEAQ (reference sequence). The CDR3 length is 16 residues. CDR3 residues: CASSRDRDMPVYGYTF. Here the CDR3 DNA reads TGTGCCAGCAGCCGAGACCGGGACATGCCAGTCTATGGCTACACCTTC.

On this clonotype itself: A much larger clone lies a single base off, so this may be a read error. The genes are TRBV2 and TRBJ2-4; 10 nucleotides align to TRBD2. Germline CDR1 is SNHLY and CDR2 is FYNNEI. The length of the CDR3 is 18 residues. In DNA form, the CDR3 reads TGTGCCAGCAGGGCTAGCGGGAGCCTGGGGTTGGCCAAAAGCATTCAGTACTTC. Protein sequence: CASRASGSLGLAKSIQYF.

The chain recombines TRBV5-1 with TRBJ2-7; 8 positions agree with TRBD1. From germline, CDR1 is SGHRS and CDR2 YFSETQ. The CDR3 runs to 14 residues. The trim removed 4 bases at V and 6 bases at J, leaving 9 bases unmatched. The CDR3 bases are TGCGCCAGCAGCCTTGACAGGGGCAGAAGCGAGCAGTACTTC. This translates into CASSLDRGRSEQYF.

This clonotype was detected many times. J is TRBJ2-2 and V is TRBV10-3; possible D gene TRBD1, 5 bases. The CDR3 totals 14 residues. V gave up 10 bases and J gave up 4 bases, with 16 bases separating them. The germline V gene has CDR1 ENHRY and CDR2 SYGVKD. The CDR3 reads CATRTTGGTGELFF. CDR3 nucleotide sequence: TGTGCCACGCGGACCACAGGCGGCACCGGGGAGCTGTTTTTT.

This chain connects TRBV2 to TRBJ2-5; D remains ambiguous. This CDR3 spans 15 amino acids. V lost 1 base to trimming and J lost 5 bases, with 14 bases between them. From germline, CDR1 is SNHLY and CDR2 FYNNEI. The CDR3 loop is CASSEGAGLRETQYF. As DNA, the CDR3 is TGTGCCAGCAGTGAAGGGGCAGGTCTTCGGGAGACCCAGTACTTC. The full variable domain, completed using reference TRBV2 and TRBJ2-5, is EPEVTQTPSHQVTQMGQEVILRCVPISNHLYFYWYRQILGQKVEFLVSFYNNEISEKSEIFDDQFSVERPDGSNFTLKIRSTKLEDSAMYFCASSEGAGLRETQYFGPGTRLLVL.

This rearrangement joins TRBV29-1 to TRBJ1-5; tentatively, D is TRBD1 (5 bases). Trimming stripped 5 bases from V and 6 bases from J, with 11 bases between. CDR1 and CDR2 from the germline V gene are SQVTM and ANQGSEA. The CDR3 contains 12 residues. The CDR3 DNA is TGCAGCGTTTCAGGGACGGGTCAGCCCCAGCATTTT. Translated, it gives CSVSGTGQPQHF.

The chain carries TRBV2 and TRBJ1-4; the match to TRBD1 covers 8 bases. After removal of 6 bases from V and 2 bases from J, the junction contained 8 bases not matched to a gene. CDR1 and CDR2 from the germline V gene are SNHLY and FYNNEI. The CDR3 runs to 16 residues. CDR3 DNA: TGTGCCAGCAGCTACCTGACAGGGGAGACTAATGAAAAACTGTTTTTT. Protein sequence: CASSYLTGETNEKLFF.

CDR3 amino acids: CASSGVTYGYTF. CDR3 sequence (DNA): TGTGCCAGCAGTGGGGTAACCTATGGCTACACCTTC. V is TRBV2 and J is TRBJ1-2; D is unresolved. V lost 4 bases and J 4 bases, leaving 7 bases between the germline ends. The CDR3 runs to 12 residues. Germline V gene data show CDR1 as SNHLY and CDR2 as FYNNEI.

The chain uses TRBV6-1 and TRBJ2-3, with D possibly being TRBD1 or TRBD2 (5 bases each). Germline loops: CDR1 MNHNS, CDR2 SASEGT. This CDR3 has 13 amino acids. V shed 4 bases and J shed 7 bases, with 12 bases lying between them. CDR3 sequence: CASSVPGAYTQYF. CDR3 sequence (DNA): TGTGCCAGCAGTGTGCCCGGGGCGTATACGCAGTATTTT.

The gene calls are TRBV5-1 and TRBJ2-1; 7 bases map to TRBD1. The CDR3 consists of 14 residues. J lost 6 bases, V lost 4 bases, and 7 bases had no gene match. CDR1 is SGHRS, CDR2 YFSETQ, per germline. CDR3: CASSPGDRINEQFF. The DNA of the CDR3 is TGCGCCAGCAGCCCCGGGGACAGAATCAATGAGCAGTTCTTC. The variable domain in full, with the rest retrieved from reference TRBV5-1 and TRBJ2-1, is KAGVTQTPRYLIKTRGQQVTLSCSPISGHRSVSWYQQTPGQGLQFLFEYFSETQRNKGNFPGRFSGRQFSNSRSEMNVSTLELGDSALYLCASSPGDRINEQFFGPGTRLTVL.

This clonotype occurred many times. The chain has TRBV6-2 or TRBV6-3 and TRBJ2-7; no clear D gene. This CDR3 has 11 residues. Trimming left V 6 bases short and J 3 bases short, with 6 bases between. Per the germline V gene, CDR1 is MNHEY and CDR2 is SVGEGT. The CDR3 sequence is CASRQYYEQYF. The CDR3 region has the DNA TGTGCCAGCAGGCAGTACTACGAGCAGTACTTC.

This clonotype has a count of ten or more. The V call is TRBV13, the J call TRBJ2-7, with TRBD2 matching over 7 bases. This CDR3 contains 14 residues. Germline CDR1 reads PRHDT; CDR2 reads FYEKMQ (reference sequence). V dropped 2 bases and J dropped 2; count of bases not matched to a gene: 3. CDR3 DNA: TGTGCCAGCAGCTTACGGGGGAGGGCCTACGAGCAGTACTTC. Its protein product is CASSLRGRAYEQYF.

This clonotype was seen repeatedly, ten times or more. J is TRBJ2-5 and V is TRBV7-9; 10 bases are shared with TRBD2. There are 16 residues in the CDR3. Germline V CDR1 and CDR2: SEHNR, FQNEAQ (reference sequence). With V trimmed by 4 bases and J by 4 bases, 9 bases remained unmatched. The CDR3 sequence: CASSSYLAGEVETQYF. CDR3 coding DNA: TGTGCCAGCAGCTCGTATCTAGCGGGAGAGGTAGAGACCCAGTACTTC.

This clonotype was seen repeatedly, ten times or more. V and J are TRBV2 and TRBJ1-2; no definite D call. This CDR3 has 14 residues. The germline V gene has CDR1 SNHLY and CDR2 FYNNEI. The V gene lost 7 bases and the J gene lost 2 bases, with 14 bases spanning the gap. The CDR3 is CASNDRRFNYGYTF. For the CDR3, the DNA is TGTGCCAGCAATGACCGGAGATTCAACTATGGCTACACCTTC.

This clonotype was seen at least ten times. The V and J genes are TRBV12-3 or TRBV12-4 and TRBJ2-1; a weak D match, TRBD1 (6 bases). The CDR3 covers 17 residues. The germline V and J ends were trimmed by 7 bases and 4 bases, with 23 bases remaining between them. The CDR3 coding sequence is TGTGCCAGCACCCCAAGGGGGACCAAGATAGGGTACAATGAGCAGTTCTTC. Residues: CASTPRGTKIGYNEQFF.

This chain connects TRBV5-1 to TRBJ2-1; TRBD2 agrees at 8 bases. This CDR3 comprises 15 residues. V was clipped by 4 bases and J by 1 base; unmatched bases: 4. In germline, CDR1 is SGHRS, CDR2 YFSETQ. The CDR3 loop reads CASSLAGQSYNEQFF. In DNA, the CDR3 is TGCGCCAGCAGCCTAGCGGGCCAATCCTACAATGAGCAGTTCTTC. Full variable domain (outside the CDR3, taken from reference TRBV5-1 and TRBJ2-1): KAGVTQTPRYLIKTRGQQVTLSCSPISGHRSVSWYQQTPGQGLQFLFEYFSETQRNKGNFPGRFSGRQFSNSRSEMNVSTLELGDSALYLCASSLAGQSYNEQFFGPGTRLTVL.

On this clonotype itself: A much larger clone lies one base from this, so it may be a read error. The chain employs TRBV15 and TRBJ1-1, with TRBD1 matching over 7 bases. CDR3 length: 17 amino acids. Germline loops: CDR1 LNHNV, CDR2 YYDKDF (reference sequence). CDR3: CATSRAEGARGGTEALF. CDR3 nucleotide sequence: TGTGCCACCAGCAGAGCGGAGGGGGCTCGCGGTGGTACTGAAGCTCTCTTT. Based on the CDR3 plus reference TRBV15 and TRBJ1-1, the full variable domain is DAMVIQNPRYQVTQFGKPVTLSCSQTLNHNVMYWYQQKSSQAPKLLFHYYDKDFNNEADTPDNFQSRRPNTSFCFLDIRSPGLGDTAMYLCATSRAEGARGGTEALFGQGTRLTVV.

This clonotype was seen repeatedly, ten times or more. The chain is built from TRBV14 and TRBJ2-7; the D gene is possibly TRBD2 (6 bases). Germline V gives CDR1 SGHDN, CDR2 FVKESK. CDR3 length equals 17 residues. Deletions cut 0 bases from V and 0 bases from J, with 15 bases between. CDR3 bases: TGTGCCAGCAGCCAAGATACGGGGGATGTCAGCTCCTACGAGCAGTACTTC. Amino acids: CASSQDTGDVSSYEQYF. Supplemented by reference TRBV14 and TRBJ2-7, the full variable domain reads EAGVTQFPSHSVIEKGQTVTLRCDPISGHDNLYWYRRVMGKEIKFLLHFVKESKQDESGMPNNRFLAERTGGTYSTLKVQPAELEDSGVYFCASSQDTGDVSSYEQYFGPGTRLTVT.

The table lists this clonotype with many counts. The rearrangement joins TRBV7-9 to TRBJ1-1; the D is unclear. CDR3 size: 13 residues. The germline V and J ends were trimmed by 6 bases and 4 bases, with 12 bases remaining between them. Germline assignment: CDR1 SEHNR and CDR2 FQNEAQ (reference sequence). CDR3 sequence reads: CASRVGAATEAFF. The CDR3 bases are TGTGCCAGCAGAGTAGGAGCGGCCACTGAAGCTTTCTTT.

This clonotype appeared many times. The chain couples TRBV12-3 or TRBV12-4 to TRBJ2-7; 9 bases map to TRBD2. Losses at the gene ends were 3 bases for V and 7 bases for J; bases not matched to a gene: 19. This CDR3 spans 18 amino acids. Written as DNA, the CDR3 is TGTGCCAGCAGTTTCGTTTACAGCGGGAGGTCCGAAGTGGGGGAGCAGTACTTC. Translation gives CASSFVYSGRSEVGEQYF.

This clonotype was seen only a few times. The chain has TRBV5-1 and TRBJ1-1, with 8 bases fitting TRBD1. This CDR3 contains 17 residues. Trimming at V came to 0 bases and at J to 1 base, leaving 8 bases not matched to a gene. The germline V gene has CDR1 SGHRS and CDR2 YFSETQ. Here the CDR3 reads CASSLGAGGAGNTEAFF. CDR3 nucleotide sequence: TGCGCCAGCAGCTTGGGTGCAGGGGGCGCAGGGAACACTGAAGCTTTCTTT.

This clonotype has ten or more counts. V is TRBV12-3 or TRBV12-4 and J is TRBJ2-2; unclear D gene. This CDR3 has 15 amino acids. The V and J ends lost 7 bases and 0 bases respectively, with 12 bases between them. Here the CDR3 DNA reads TGTGCCAGCACAAATTTTGGGCCGAACACCGGGGAGCTGTTTTTT. Encoded protein: CASTNFGPNTGELFF.

In its sample, this clonotype was seen many times. This chain links TRBV5-1 with TRBJ2-7; 7 nucleotides agree with TRBD1. CDR3 length: 14 residues. V lost 3 bases, J lost 3 bases, and 6 bases stayed unmatched. Looked up from germline, CDR1 is SGHRS and CDR2 is YFSETQ. In DNA form, the CDR3 reads TGCGCCAGCAGCTCCGGGACAGAACTCTACGAGCAGTACTTC. The encoded protein is CASSSGTELYEQYF.

In the case of this clonotype: Since a much larger clone is just one base distant, this may be a read error. The V gene is TRBV12-3 or TRBV12-4, the J gene TRBJ1-1; 9 bases agree with TRBD1. This CDR3 has 15 residues. The CDR3 loop reads CACSTRTGENTEAFF. The CDR3 bases are TGTGCCTGCAGTACCCGGACAGGGGAGAACACTGAAGCTTTCTTT.

This clonotype was counted many times. The gene calls are TRBV20-1 and TRBJ2-1; 14 bases fit TRBD2. The ends lost 6 bases at V and 2 bases at J; junction bases unmatched: 9. There are 17 residues in the CDR3. The germline CDR1 and CDR2 sequences are DFQATT and SNEGSKA (reference sequence). The CDR3 loop is CSAPGLAGAGAYNEQFF. The CDR3 coding sequence is TGCAGTGCACCGGGACTAGCGGGAGCGGGGGCCTACAATGAGCAGTTCTTC.

The V gene is TRBV15, the J gene TRBJ1-4; tentative D call: TRBD1 (5 bases). Trimming left V 5 bases short and J 6 bases short, with 13 bases between. Germline CDR1 is LNHNV and CDR2 is YYDKDF (reference sequence). This CDR3 has 14 amino acids. In DNA, the CDR3 is TGTGCCACCAGCGGAGCAGGGTCGGATGAAAAACTGTTTTTT. It encodes CATSGAGSDEKLFF.

The chain carries TRBV20-1 and TRBJ2-3; no firm D call. The CDR3 loop spans 11 amino acids. The germline V gene has CDR1 DFQATT and CDR2 SNEGSKA (reference sequence). Trimming pared 2 bases from V and 9 bases from J, leaving 9 bases between. In DNA form, the CDR3 reads TGCAGTGCTAGATCTAAAGGGACGCAGTATTTT. Translated: CSARSKGTQYF.